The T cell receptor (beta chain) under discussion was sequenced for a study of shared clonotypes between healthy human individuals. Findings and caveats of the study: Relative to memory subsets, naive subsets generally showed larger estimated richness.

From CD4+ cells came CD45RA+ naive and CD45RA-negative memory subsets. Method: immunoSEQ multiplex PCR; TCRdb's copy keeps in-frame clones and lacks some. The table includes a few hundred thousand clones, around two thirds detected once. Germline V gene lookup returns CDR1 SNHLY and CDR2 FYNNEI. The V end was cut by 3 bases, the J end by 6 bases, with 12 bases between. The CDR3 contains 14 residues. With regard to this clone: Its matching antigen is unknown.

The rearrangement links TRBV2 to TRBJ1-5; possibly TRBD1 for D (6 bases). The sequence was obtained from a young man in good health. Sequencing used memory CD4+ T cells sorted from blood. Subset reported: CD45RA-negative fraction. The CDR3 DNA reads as TGTGCCAGCAGTGAGGGGGACAATTTTCAGCCCCAGCATTTT. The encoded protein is CASSEGDNFQPQHF.